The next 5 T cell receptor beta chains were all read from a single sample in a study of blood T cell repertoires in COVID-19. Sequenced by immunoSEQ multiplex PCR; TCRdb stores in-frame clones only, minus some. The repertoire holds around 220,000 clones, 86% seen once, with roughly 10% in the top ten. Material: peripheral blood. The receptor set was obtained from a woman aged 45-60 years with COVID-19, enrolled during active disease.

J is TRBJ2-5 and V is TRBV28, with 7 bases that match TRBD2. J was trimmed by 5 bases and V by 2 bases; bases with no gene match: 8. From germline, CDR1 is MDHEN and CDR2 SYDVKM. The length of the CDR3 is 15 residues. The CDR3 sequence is CASSLTTGGGETQYF. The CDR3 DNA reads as TGTGCCAGCAGTTTAACAACTGGGGGAGGGGAGACCCAGTACTTC.

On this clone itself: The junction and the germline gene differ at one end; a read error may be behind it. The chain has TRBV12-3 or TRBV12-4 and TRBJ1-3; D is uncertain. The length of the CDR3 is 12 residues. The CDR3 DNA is TGTGCCAGCAGTCCCCGGGGAGGGCGGATTGATTTT. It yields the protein CASSPRGGRIDF.

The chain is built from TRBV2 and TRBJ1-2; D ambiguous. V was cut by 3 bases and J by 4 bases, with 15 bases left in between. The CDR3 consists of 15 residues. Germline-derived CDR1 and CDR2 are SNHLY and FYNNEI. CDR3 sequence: CASSEFSGNSYGYTF. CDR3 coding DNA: TGTGCCAGCAGTGAGTTTTCCGGGAATAGCTATGGCTACACCTTC. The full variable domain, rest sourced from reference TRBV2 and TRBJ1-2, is EPEVTQTPSHQVTQMGQEVILRCVPISNHLYFYWYRQILGQKVEFLVSFYNNEISEKSEIFDDQFSVERPDGSNFTLKIRSTKLEDSAMYFCASSEFSGNSYGYTFGSGTRLTVV.

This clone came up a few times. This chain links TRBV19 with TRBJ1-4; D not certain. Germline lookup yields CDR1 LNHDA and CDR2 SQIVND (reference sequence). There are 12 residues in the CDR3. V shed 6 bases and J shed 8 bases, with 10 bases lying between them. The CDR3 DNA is TGTGCCAGTAGGGGAGGGTTGGAAAAACTGTTTTTT. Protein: CASRGGLEKLFF.

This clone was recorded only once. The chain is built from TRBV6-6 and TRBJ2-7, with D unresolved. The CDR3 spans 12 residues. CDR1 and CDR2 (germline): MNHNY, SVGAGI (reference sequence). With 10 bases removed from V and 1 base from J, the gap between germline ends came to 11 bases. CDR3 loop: CATRGISYEQYV. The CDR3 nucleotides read TGTGCCACTAGAGGCATTTCCTACGAGCAGTACGTC.